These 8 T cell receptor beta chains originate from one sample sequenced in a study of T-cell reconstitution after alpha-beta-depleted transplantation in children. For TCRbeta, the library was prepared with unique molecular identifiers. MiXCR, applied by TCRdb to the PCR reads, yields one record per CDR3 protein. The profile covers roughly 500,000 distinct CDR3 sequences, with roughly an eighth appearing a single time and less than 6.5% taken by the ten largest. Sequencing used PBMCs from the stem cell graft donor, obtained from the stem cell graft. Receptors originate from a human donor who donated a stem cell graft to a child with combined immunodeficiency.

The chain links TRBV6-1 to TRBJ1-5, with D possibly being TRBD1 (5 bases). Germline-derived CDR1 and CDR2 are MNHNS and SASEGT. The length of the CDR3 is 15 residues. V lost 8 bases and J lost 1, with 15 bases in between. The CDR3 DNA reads TGTGCCAGCGACTTAGACAGTGGGAGCAATCAGCCCCAGCATTTT. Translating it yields CASDLDSGSNQPQHF.

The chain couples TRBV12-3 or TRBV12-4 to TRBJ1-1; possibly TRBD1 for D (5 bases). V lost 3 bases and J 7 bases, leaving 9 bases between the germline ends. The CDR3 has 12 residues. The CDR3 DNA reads TGTGCCAGCAGTTTTTTGGGGCTTGAAGCTTTCTTT. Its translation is CASSFLGLEAFF.

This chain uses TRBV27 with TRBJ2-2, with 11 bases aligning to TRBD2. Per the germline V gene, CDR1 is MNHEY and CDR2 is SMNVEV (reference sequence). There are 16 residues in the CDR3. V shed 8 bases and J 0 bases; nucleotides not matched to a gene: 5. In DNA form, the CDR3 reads TGTGCCAGCGGACCGGGACTAGCGGCGAACACCGGGGAGCTGTTTTTT. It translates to CASGPGLAANTGELFF.

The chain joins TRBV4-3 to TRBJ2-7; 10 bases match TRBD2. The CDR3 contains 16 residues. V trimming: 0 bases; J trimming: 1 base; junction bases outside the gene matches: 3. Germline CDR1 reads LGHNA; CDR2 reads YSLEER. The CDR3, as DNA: TGCGCCAGCAGCCAAGAGGGAGCGGGGGGGTCCTACGAGCAGTACTTC. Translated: CASSQEGAGGSYEQYF.

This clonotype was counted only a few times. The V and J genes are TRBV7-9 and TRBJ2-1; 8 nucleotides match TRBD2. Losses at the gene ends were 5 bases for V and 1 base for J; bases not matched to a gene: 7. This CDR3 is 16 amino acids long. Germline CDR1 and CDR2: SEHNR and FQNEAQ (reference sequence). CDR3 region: CASSARTGGSYNEQFF. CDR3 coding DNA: TGTGCCAGCAGCGCGAGGACGGGGGGGTCCTACAATGAGCAGTTCTTC.

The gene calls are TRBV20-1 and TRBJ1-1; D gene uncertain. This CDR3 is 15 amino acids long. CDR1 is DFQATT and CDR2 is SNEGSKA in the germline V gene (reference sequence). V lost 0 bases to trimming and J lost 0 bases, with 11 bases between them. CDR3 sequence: CSARDRLGLNTEAFF. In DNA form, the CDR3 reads TGCAGTGCTAGAGATCGCCTGGGGTTGAACACTGAAGCTTTCTTT.

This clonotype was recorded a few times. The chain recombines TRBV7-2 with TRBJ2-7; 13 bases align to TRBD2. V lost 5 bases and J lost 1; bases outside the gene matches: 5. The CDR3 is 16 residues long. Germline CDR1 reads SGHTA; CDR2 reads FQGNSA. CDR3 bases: TGTGCCAGCAGCCAACTAGCGGGGGGGCCTTCCTACGAGCAGTACTTC. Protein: CASSQLAGGPSYEQYF.

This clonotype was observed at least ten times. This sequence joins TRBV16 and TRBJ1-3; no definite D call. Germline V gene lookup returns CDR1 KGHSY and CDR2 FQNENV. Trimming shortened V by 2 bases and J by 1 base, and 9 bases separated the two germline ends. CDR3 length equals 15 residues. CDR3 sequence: CASSQVLGSGNTIYF. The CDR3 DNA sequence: TGTGCCAGCAGCCAAGTCCTGGGATCTGGAAACACCATATATTTT.